This T cell receptor beta chain was sequenced during a study of cytomegalovirus exposure and HLA in healthy donors (dated by TCRdb to about 2017). Study-level background: A later analysis indicated that the 95 to 150 validation repertoires were generated on the platform also employed for the approximately 700 repertoires of the first cohort. The study combined high-throughput TCR immunosequencing, statistical association of individual TCRs with disease status, and machine learning to predict cytomegalovirus infection status. The aim of the study was to test whether cataloging public T cell receptors could identify signatures of past pathogen exposure. Along with the roughly 710-subject first cohort, a separate validation cohort of around 120 different subjects was used. The paper as a whole reports these results and caveats: A few of the identified cytomegalovirus-associated TCR beta chains were confirmed in vitro to be specific for cytomegalovirus antigens. Most TCR sequences were seen in very few donors, while some public TCRs were found in many individuals. Of the cluster scores, roughly 95% were above 0 in a later analysis, which found that TCRs clustered in the first cohort also tended to co-occur in the 95 to 150 validation repertoires. A total of about 180 TCR beta chains were listed by the study as associated with cytomegalovirus. Cytomegalovirus status was reported to be diagnosed by the classifier with high specificity and sensitivity in both the original and validation cohorts. According to the authors, the approach could potentially be generalized to other disease states and immunological phenotypes. A later analysis lacked HLA typing for the validation cohort, so it scored co-occurrence in that cohort across all 110 or so repertoires.

Library creation used the immunoSEQ multiplex PCR assay. Processing in the source paper ran as follows. To diagnose cytomegalovirus status from the catalog of TCR beta chain sequences, a statistical classification framework was built. The table was pulled from immuneACCESS by TCRdb, which kept in-frame rearrangements only. Such tables lose some clones; where checked, under half of the loss comes from unresolved V genes, and the rest has no known cause. V and J calls and clone size are as listed in that table; D and trimming were resolved from the DNA. Here the sample has some 120,000 clones; more than 75% occur a single time. Approximately 2% of the sample lies in the top ten. Regarding this clone: The antigen it binds to is not known. Base qualities were left out, and no much larger clone turns up one base away.

The donors belonged to the validation cohort of 120 subjects, which was separate from the roughly 700-subject first cohort. Measured from the cysteine to the phenylalanine, the CDR3 is 11 residues long. The only DNA kept is the CDR3, 33 bases in frame from the first base. The germline ends are 6 bases apart after V is trimmed by 7 bases and J by 3 bases. Reading the germline V gene (reference sequence) gives CDR1 SEHNR and CDR2 FQNEAQ. The source material was PBMCs. The source is a woman in her thirties in good health and CMV-seronegative. This chain joins TRBV7-9 to TRBJ1-1; the D gene assignment is ambiguous. CDR3 sequence: CASTFHTEAFF. The nucleotide sequence is given as TGTGCCAGCACGTTTCACACTGAAGCTTTCTTT.